The clone carrying this T cell receptor beta chain was observed a single time. Antigen unknown. This record comes from a study of lymphopenia after photon versus proton radiotherapy. General study points: After lymphocyte nadir, photon-treated repertoires showed oligoclonal expansion, especially CD8+ Temra. Post-nadir TCR diversity decline inversely tracked overall survival among those who died. Under photons, naive T cells and diversity fell while effector/memory populations rose.

Sequencing used immunoSEQ multiplex PCR; TCRdb keeps in-frame clones, though not all of them. The sample shows roughly 150,000 clones, about 85% of them seen only once. J was trimmed by 5 bases and V by 4 bases; bases with no gene match: 9. The CDR3 is 16 residues long. Germline CDR1 and CDR2: MGHRA and YSYEKL. The sequence was collected from a man aged 50 or older with gastric cancer. V is TRBV4-1 and J is TRBJ1-5, with 9 positions matching TRBD1. This sample comprised peripheral blood, obtained from a patient treated with photon-based radiotherapy. CDR3 sequence reads: CASSLQTGTGYQPQHF. The CDR3 DNA reads TGCGCCAGCAGCCTACAAACCGGGACAGGGTATCAGCCCCAGCATTTT.